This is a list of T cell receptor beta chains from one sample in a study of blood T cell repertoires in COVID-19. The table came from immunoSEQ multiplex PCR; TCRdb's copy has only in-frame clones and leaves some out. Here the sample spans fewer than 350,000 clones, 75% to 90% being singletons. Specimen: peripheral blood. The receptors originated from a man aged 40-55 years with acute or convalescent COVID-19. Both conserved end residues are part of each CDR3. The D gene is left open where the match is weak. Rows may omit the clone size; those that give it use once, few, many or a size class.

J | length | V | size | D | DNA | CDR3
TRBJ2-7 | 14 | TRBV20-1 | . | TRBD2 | TGCAGTGCTGGTGGGGCTAGCGGGGATGACGAGCAGTACTTC | CSAGGASGDDEQYF
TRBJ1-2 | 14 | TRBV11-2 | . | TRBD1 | TGTGCCAGCAGCTTAACCGGGACAGGCTATGGCTACACCTTC | CASSLTGTGYGYTF
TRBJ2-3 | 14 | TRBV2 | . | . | TGTGCCAGCAAGGTGGGGGGACGGACAGATACGCAGTATTTT | CASKVGGRTDTQYF
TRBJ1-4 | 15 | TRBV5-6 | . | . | TGTGCCAGCAGCTTTAACGGAGCAACTAATGAAAAACTGTTTTTT | CASSFNGATNEKLFF
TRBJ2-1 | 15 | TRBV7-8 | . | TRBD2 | TGTGCCAGCAGCCCCGGGACTAGCGGGGGGGATGAGCAGTTCTTC | CASSPGTSGGDEQFF
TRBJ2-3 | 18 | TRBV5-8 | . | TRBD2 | TGTGCCAGCCGTAGAAGGACCCTAGCGGCCACCTTCACAGATACGCAGTATTTT | CASRRRTLAATFTDTQYF
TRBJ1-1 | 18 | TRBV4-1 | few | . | TGCGCCAGCAGCCTTACCACAGGGCGTCAGGGTACGGGCACTGAAGCTTTCTTT | CASSLTTGRQGTGTEAFF
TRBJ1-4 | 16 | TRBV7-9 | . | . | TGTGCCAGCACTAATTATGGCGGGGGCGCAAATGAAAAACTGTTTTTT | CASTNYGGGANEKLFF
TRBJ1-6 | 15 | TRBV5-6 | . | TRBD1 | TGTGCCAGCAGCCCAGGGACAGGGGCGGCCTCACCCCTCCACTTT | CASSPGTGAASPLHF
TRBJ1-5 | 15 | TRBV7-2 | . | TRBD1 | TGTGCCAGCAGCTTCAGGACAGGTAACAATCAGCCCCAGCATTTT | CASSFRTGNNQPQHF
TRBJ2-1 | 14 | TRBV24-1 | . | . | TGTGCCACCAGTGATTCCCGCGGCGGGAATGAGCAGTTCTTC | CATSDSRGGNEQFF
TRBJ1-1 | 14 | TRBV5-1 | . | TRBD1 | TGCGCCAGCAGCTGGACAGGACAGGGGGGTGAAGCTTTCTTT | CASSWTGQGGEAFF
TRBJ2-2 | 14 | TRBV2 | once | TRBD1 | TGTGCCAGCAGCACACAGGGGATCGGCGGGGAGCTGTTTTTT | CASSTQGIGGELFF
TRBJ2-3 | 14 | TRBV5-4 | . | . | TGTGCCAGCACGGGGGGCTATAGCACAGATACGCAGTATTTT | CASTGGYSTDTQYF
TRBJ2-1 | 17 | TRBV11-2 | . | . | TGTGCCAGCAGCTTAGGCCTAGGAGTGCTCTCCTACAATGAGCAGTTCTTC | CASSLGLGVLSYNEQFF
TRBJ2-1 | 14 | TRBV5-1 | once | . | TGCGCCAGCAGCCTACAGACAGACTACAATGAGCAGTTCTTC | CASSLQTDYNEQFF
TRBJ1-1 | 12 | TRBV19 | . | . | TGTGCCAGTAGTATAGTCCCAGGGAAGGCTTTCTTT | CASSIVPGKAFF
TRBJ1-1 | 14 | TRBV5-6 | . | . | TGTGCCAGCAGCTTATCAGTCATGAACACTGAAGCTTTCTTT | CASSLSVMNTEAFF
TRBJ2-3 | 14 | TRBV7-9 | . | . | TGTGCCAGCAGCGGAGAGGGTAGCACAGATACGCAGTATTTT | CASSGEGSTDTQYF
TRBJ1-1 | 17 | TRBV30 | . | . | TGTGCCTGGAGTGTTTTGAGTGTAGGGGCATCCCGTTCTGGGGCTTTCTTT | CAWSVLSVGASRSGAFF
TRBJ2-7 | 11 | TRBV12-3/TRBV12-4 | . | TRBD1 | TGTGCCAGCAGTATCGGGACAGCACTCTACTTC | CASSIGTALYF
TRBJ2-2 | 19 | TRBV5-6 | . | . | TGTGCCAGCAGCTTTGGCCCTGGAAGTGAGGCGAGATGGACCGGGGAGCTGTTTTTT | CASSFGPGSEARWTGELFF
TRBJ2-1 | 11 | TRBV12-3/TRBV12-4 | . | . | TGTGCCAGCAGTCCCGGGGGTCGGGGGTTCTTC | CASSPGGRGFF
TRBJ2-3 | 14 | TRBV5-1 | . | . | TGCGCCAGCAGCCCGCGCTCTGGCACAGATACGCAGTATTTT | CASSPRSGTDTQYF
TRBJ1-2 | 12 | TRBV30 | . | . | TGTGCCTGGGGAGGACAGAACTATGGCTACACCTTC | CAWGGQNYGYTF
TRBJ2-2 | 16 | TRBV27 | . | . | TGTGCCAGCAGTTTCCGGGGGTGGGACGACACCGGGGAGCTGTTTTTT | CASSFRGWDDTGELFF
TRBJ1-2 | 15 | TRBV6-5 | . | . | TGTGCCAGCAATTTTCTCCAGGGATCTAACTATGGCTACACCTTC | CASNFLQGSNYGYTF
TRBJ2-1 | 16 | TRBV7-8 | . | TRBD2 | TGTGCCAGCAGCCAGGCCGTAGCGGGGGGGGACAATGAGCAGTTCTTC | CASSQAVAGGDNEQFF
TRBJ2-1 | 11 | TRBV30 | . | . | TGTGCCTGGTTCTTATACAATGAGCAGTTCTTC | CAWFLYNEQFF
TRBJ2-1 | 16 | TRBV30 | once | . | TGTGCCTGGAGAAGACAGGGATGGGGGGACTTCAATGAGCAGTTCTTC | CAWRRQGWGDFNEQFF
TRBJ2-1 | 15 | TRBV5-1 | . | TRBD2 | TGCGCCAGCAGCGCTCAGCGGGGGGTCGTAGATGAGCAGTTCTTC | CASSAQRGVVDEQFF
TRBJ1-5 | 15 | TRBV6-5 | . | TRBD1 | TGTGCCAGCACCGTTTCACAGGGGGCCTTTCAGCCCCAGCATTTT | CASTVSQGAFQPQHF
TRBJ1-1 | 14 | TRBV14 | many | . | TGTGCCAGCAGCCGTCTGACGGGGAACACTGAAGCTTTCTTT | CASSRLTGNTEAFF
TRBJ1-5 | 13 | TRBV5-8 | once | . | TGTGCCAGCAGCTTTACAAGCAATCAGCCCCAGCATTTT | CASSFTSNQPQHF
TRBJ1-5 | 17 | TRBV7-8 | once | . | TGTGCCAGCAGCTTAGGGTACGGAGATCCTAGCAATCAGCCCCAGCATTTT | CASSLGYGDPSNQPQHF
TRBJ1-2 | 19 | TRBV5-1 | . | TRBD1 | TGCGCCAGCAGCTGGGGTGGTGGCAGGGGGTCTTCGGCTAACTATGGCTACACCTTC | CASSWGGGRGSSANYGYTF
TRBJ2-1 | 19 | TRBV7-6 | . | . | TGTGCCAGCAGCCTCGGTTTGAGGGGCAGGGGCGAATCCTACAATGAGCAGTTCTTC | CASSLGLRGRGESYNEQFF
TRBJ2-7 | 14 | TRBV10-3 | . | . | TGTGCCATCAGTGAGAGGGACAACTCCTACGAGCAGTACTTC | CAISERDNSYEQYF
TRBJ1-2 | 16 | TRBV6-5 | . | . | TGTGCCAGCAGTTACGCAGGGGCGGCCTCTAACTATGGCTACACCTTC | CASSYAGAASNYGYTF
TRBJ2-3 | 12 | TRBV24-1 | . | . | TGTGCCACCAGATCCGGCACAGATACGCAGTATTTT | CATRSGTDTQYF
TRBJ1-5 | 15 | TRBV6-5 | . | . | TGTGCCAGCAGCCCCGTTGGACAGATCAATCAGCCCCAGCATTTT | CASSPVGQINQPQHF
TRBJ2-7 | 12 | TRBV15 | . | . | TGTGCCACCGGCAGTCTTTCCTACGAGCAGTACTTC | CATGSLSYEQYF
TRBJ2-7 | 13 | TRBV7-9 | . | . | TGTGCCAGCAGCTACTTACCCCCCTACGAGCAGTACTTC | CASSYLPPYEQYF
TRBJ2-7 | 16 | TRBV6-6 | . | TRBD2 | TGTGCCAGCAGTTACCTAGCGGGGGTTTCCTCCTACGAGCAGTACTTC | CASSYLAGVSSYEQYF